The next 10 T cell receptor beta chains were all read from a single sample in a study of T cell responses to AZD1222 COVID-19 vaccine. Profiling relied on immunoSEQ multiplex PCR, and the TCRdb table lists in-frame clones only, not all of them. The sample gives 100,000 to 150,000 clones, around 88% of which show up once; approximately 12% is in the top ten. The sequencing here drew on peripheral blood, taken on day 0 of MenACWY control vaccination. Receptors were obtained from an adult in good health.

The chain is built from TRBV19 and TRBJ1-2, with D possibly matching TRBD1 (5 bases). V dropped 7 bases and J dropped 6 bases, with 18 bases sitting between them. CDR3 size: 14 residues. The germline gives CDR1 LNHDA, CDR2 SQIVND (reference sequence). The CDR3, as DNA: TGTGCCAGTACCCGTGGGGCAGGGTGGGATGGCTACACCTTC. Protein: CASTRGAGWDGYTF. The variable domain in full, completed from reference TRBV19 and TRBJ1-2, reads DGGITQSPKYLFRKEGQNVTLSCEQNLNHDAMYWYRQDPGQGLRLIYYSQIVNDFQKGDIAEGYSVSREKKESFPLTVTSAQKNPTAFYLCASTRGAGWDGYTFGSGTRLTVV.

The chain is built from TRBV24-1 and TRBJ2-1, with D perhaps being TRBD1 or TRBD2 (5 bases each). V was cut by 2 bases and J by 7 bases, with 17 bases left in between. Germline CDR1 reads KGHDR; CDR2 reads SFDVKD. The CDR3 contains 16 residues. CDR3 DNA sequence: TGTGCCACCAGTGATTCCGCCGGGACCGCCGAGAATGAGCAGTTCTTC. Protein: CATSDSAGTAENEQFF.

The chain combines TRBV30 with TRBJ1-2; tentative D call: TRBD1 (5 bases). The CDR3 contains 15 residues. The ends were cut back, 0 bases at V and 2 bases at J, with 13 bases in the middle. Germline lookup yields CDR1 GTSNPN and CDR2 SVGIG (reference sequence). The CDR3 is CAWSVRVQGNYGYTF. The CDR3 DNA is TGTGCCTGGAGTGTACGAGTTCAGGGAAACTATGGCTACACCTTC.

The V and J genes are TRBV7-8 and TRBJ2-7, with D uncertain. Germline assignment: CDR1 SGHVS and CDR2 FQNEAQ. V was shortened by 2 bases and J by 0 bases, with 8 bases between the two germline ends. The CDR3 runs 14 residues. CDR3 DNA: TGTGCCAGCAGCTTACAGGAGATCTCCTACGAGCAGTACTTC. This gives the protein CASSLQEISYEQYF.

This clone was recorded only once. The V gene is TRBV11-2, the J gene TRBJ2-7, with 8 bases identical to TRBD2. Germline loops: CDR1 SGHAT, CDR2 FQNNGV. The junction had 13 bases not matched to a gene; V was cut back by 0 bases and J by 6 bases. The CDR3 is made up of 17 amino acids. The CDR3 loop is CASSLDMSSGRRGEQYF. In DNA form, the CDR3 reads TGTGCCAGCAGCTTAGATATGAGCAGCGGGAGACGCGGCGAGCAGTACTTC.

The CDR3 region has the DNA TGTGCCAGCAGCCAATCTGGGACAGGGTATAACACCATATATTTT. Its translation: CASSQSGTGYNTIYF. The genes are TRBV7-9 and TRBJ1-3, with 9 bases fitting TRBD1. The J segment lost 7 bases and the V segment lost 5 bases, leaving 9 bases of the junction unmatched. CDR1 SEHNR and CDR2 FQNEAQ come from the germline V gene (reference sequence). The CDR3 covers 15 residues.

Points on this clone: Mismatch with germline at one junction end may stem from a read error. The gene calls are TRBV3-1 (or the pseudogene TRBV3-2) and TRBJ2-1; TRBD1 aligns across 8 bases. CDR1 is LGHDT and CDR2 is YNNKEL in the germline V gene (reference sequence). The CDR3 is 17 amino acids. Here the CDR3 DNA reads TGTGCCAGCAGGCAAGGGGTACAGGGGGAGGCCTACAATGAGCAGTTCTTC. Translation: CASRQGVQGEAYNEQFF.

J is TRBJ2-3 and V is TRBV5-4; 7 bases fit TRBD1. Trimming cost V 2 bases and J 0 bases; bases outside gene matches: 3. CDR1 is SGHNT and CDR2 is YYREEE in the germline V gene (reference sequence). The CDR3 contains 15 residues. The CDR3 sequence: CASSLQGFSTDTQYF. CDR3 DNA: TGTGCCAGCAGCTTACAGGGGTTTAGCACAGATACGCAGTATTTT.

The chain couples TRBV28 to TRBJ2-3; TRBD2 is a possible D gene (5 bases). This CDR3 contains 15 residues. Germline values: CDR1 MDHEN, CDR2 SYDVKM. The ends were cut back, 3 bases at V and 3 bases at J, with 13 bases in the middle. CDR3 residues: CASSFRTLKTDTQYF. CDR3 DNA: TGTGCCAGCAGTTTCAGGACTCTAAAAACAGATACGCAGTATTTT.

The gene calls are TRBV10-1 and TRBJ2-1; a weak D match, TRBD1 (6 bases). Trimming took 2 bases from V and 7 from J, leaving 12 bases between them. The CDR3 consists of 14 residues. The germline CDR1 and CDR2 sequences are WNHNN and SYGVQD (reference sequence). The CDR3 DNA reads TGCGCCAGCAGTGAGCCGGAAAGGGGGAATGAGCAGTTCTTC. As protein: CASSEPERGNEQFF.